This T cell receptor beta chain appears in the sequencing data of a study of Graves' ophthalmopathy and Graves' hyperthyroidism. General study findings and limits: Progression of ophthalmopathy was predicted by the model with 60% to 71% sensitivity and about 72% specificity.

The ends were cut back, 0 bases at V and 6 bases at J, with 9 bases in the middle. CDR1 SGHDN and CDR2 FVKESK come from the germline V gene. This CDR3 is 13 amino acids long. On this clonotype itself: Antigen specificity is unknown.

Transcripts of RNA were the source for amplifying TCR beta CDR3 regions. Scientists carried out first-round RT-PCR using HTBI primers and then a second-round multiplex PCR. TCRdb processed the multiplex PCR reads anew with MiXCR; each CDR3 protein has one entry. Of hundreds of thousands of distinct CDR3 sequences in the sample, 22% are singletons; the top ten hold approximately 6.9%. The origin of this receptor is a woman between 18 and 29 years old with stable Graves' hyperthyroidism. Some clones in this sample may be carry-over from other donors' samples. Specimen: peripheral blood. This chain joins TRBV14 and TRBJ2-7; D not resolved. In DNA form, the CDR3 reads TGTGCCAGCAGCCAAGATTTATTAGCCGAGCAGTACTTC. Its translation: CASSQDLLAEQYF.